A single sample gave rise to the 6 T cell receptor beta chains below, sequenced in a study of blood T cell repertoires in COVID-19. The data were produced by immunoSEQ multiplex PCR, yet TCRdb's version contains in-frame clones alone and is incomplete. The data show 85,000 to 120,000 clones, with almost 85% seen just once and over 9.5% held by the top ten. The source material was peripheral blood. Source of these receptors: a man aged 35 to 55 with active or convalescent COVID-19.

The chain couples TRBV24-1 to TRBJ2-7; 9 nucleotides align to TRBD1. The length of the CDR3 is 14 residues. The J segment lost 5 bases and the V segment lost 4 bases, leaving 5 bases of the junction unmatched. The germline V gene has CDR1 KGHDR and CDR2 SFDVKD. The CDR3 reads CATSELTGGDEQYF. The DNA for the CDR3 is TGTGCCACCAGTGAACTGACAGGGGGGGACGAGCAGTACTTC.

V usage is TRBV3-1 (or the pseudogene TRBV3-2) and J usage is TRBJ2-7; 7 nucleotides match TRBD2. V lost 2 bases and J lost 7; bases outside the gene matches: 11. Germline-derived CDR1 and CDR2 are LGHDT and YNNKEL (reference sequence). This CDR3 contains 15 residues. The CDR3 loop reads CASSQWGAGRIEQYF. The CDR3, as DNA: TGTGCCAGCAGCCAATGGGGAGCGGGGCGGATTGAGCAGTACTTC.

This clone came up once. The chain joins TRBV6-5 to TRBJ2-5, with 8 bases fitting TRBD2. CDR3 length: 14 residues. V was clipped by 0 bases and J by 3 bases; unmatched bases: 0. Per germline, CDR1 MNHEY and CDR2 SVGAGI. The CDR3 region is CASSYSGGEETQYF. The CDR3 DNA reads TGTGCCAGCAGTTACTCCGGGGGGGAAGAGACCCAGTACTTC.

CDR3 sequence reads: CASSYLQGYSNQPQHF. In nucleotides, the CDR3 is TGTGCCAGCAGTTACCTACAGGGTTATAGCAATCAGCCCCAGCATTTT. The chain couples TRBV6-2 or TRBV6-3 to TRBJ1-5; a weak D match, TRBD1 (6 bases). Germline V gene lookup returns CDR1 MNHEY and CDR2 SVGEGT. V dropped 2 bases and J dropped 0 bases, with 11 bases sitting between them. The length of the CDR3 is 16 residues.

This rearrangement joins TRBV7-2 to TRBJ2-5, with D perhaps matching TRBD1 (5 bases). Germline CDR1 SGHTA, CDR2 FQGNSA. V was cut by 5 bases and J by 2 bases, with 12 bases left in between. This CDR3 has 14 amino acids. CDR3 sequence (DNA): TGTGCCAGCAGCAGAGTAGGGGCACAAGAGACCCAGTACTTC. This gives the protein CASSRVGAQETQYF.

The V call is TRBV11-3, the J call TRBJ2-2; TRBD1 matches 8 bases. This CDR3 spans 17 amino acids. Trimming removed 6 bases from V and 4 bases from J; junction bases left unmatched: 13. Germline values: CDR1 SGHNT, CDR2 YENEEA. Here the CDR3 reads CASSSGGAGGGTGELFF. The CDR3 DNA is TGTGCCAGCAGTTCAGGAGGGGCAGGGGGCGGCACCGGGGAGCTGTTTTTT.